This T cell receptor beta chain was sequenced in a study of cytomegalovirus exposure and HLA in healthy donors (dated by TCRdb to 2016 to 2017). Describing the broader study: An earlier analysis of some 600 of the donors reported 250 to 300 Gb of sequence data and around 100 million unique TCR beta sequences obtained from about 179 million T cells. Using immunosequencing, the study profiled T cell repertoires from about 610 subjects and related those repertoires to cytomegalovirus serostatus. In addition to the first cohort of hundreds of subjects, a separate validation cohort of 120 different subjects was used. Typing coverage varied by locus: about 620-640 donors for A, B, C, DRB1 and DQB1; under 550 for DQA1; around 610 for DPA1; about 450 for DPB1. To predict cytomegalovirus infection status, the study brought together high-throughput TCR immunosequencing, statistical association of individual TCRs with disease status, and machine learning. Genome-wide SNP genotypes for about three fifths of the roughly 670 donors were used in a later genetic analysis, which treated that subset as a discovery cohort. The aim of the study was to test whether cataloging public T cell receptors could identify signatures of past pathogen exposure. Five DR-DQ haplotypes were handled as single units for association and clustering because linkage in the cohort was strong. Among approximately 370 genotyped donors of the cohort, an average of around 240,000 unique TCR beta nucleotide sequences was sequenced per donor, of which about 18% were non-productive. In a later analysis, previously published TCR beta repertoires from 670 or so donors were re-analyzed and high-resolution HLA genotyping was added so that TCR occurrence patterns could be studied. Rather than drawing on any new phenotypic data, the later analysis identified candidate immune exposures from TCR beta sequences and the way those sequences occurred across donors. To decide whether each TCR beta V gene segment behaved as functional or pseudogenic, an earlier analysis of approximately 620 of the donors relied on high-throughput TCR beta sequencing. An early release that covered some 640 HLA-typed donors contained around 300 gigabases of sequencing data and 80 million or so unique TCR sequences. Class I and class II HLA loci were covered by the typing at four-digit resolution. Alongside the repertoire data, information on donor age, sex, ethnicity and CMV serostatus was compiled. Every repertoire in the discovery cohort had been generated on one and the same sequencing platform. The genetic ancestry cluster associated with self-reported Caucasian donors included around 76% of the roughly 360 genotyped donors. What the study reported, not specific to this receptor: A later analysis found that HLA-associated TCR beta chains were more clonally expanded and had lower generation probabilities than equally common non-associated chains. According to a later analysis, parvovirus B19, influenza, CMV and Epstein-Barr virus appeared linked to several top co-occurrence clusters. A further reported finding was that TCR beta sequences accurately predicted the HLA-A and HLA-B alleles for most subjects in the first cohort. In a later analysis, most CMV-associated TCR beta chains were found to appear HLA-restricted, with HLA associations seemingly driven largely by CMV exposure. In vitro tests confirmed that three of the cytomegalovirus-associated TCR beta chains recognize cytomegalovirus antigens. Compared with the approximately 700-donor mean, donors in an Asian-associated ancestry cluster had fewer N-insertions in productive TCRs, according to a later genetic analysis. HLA typing was unavailable for some donors at each locus, so association tests used only the typed subset. Cytomegalovirus status was reported to be diagnosed by the classifier with high specificity and sensitivity in both the original and validation cohorts. CMV serostatus was the only immune exposure information available for the cohort. It was suggested by the authors that the approach could potentially be generalized to other disease states and immunological phenotypes. While some public TCRs were present in many individuals, most TCR sequences turned up only very rarely across donors. An association between a missense DCLRE1C variant and V-gene and J-gene trimming of TCR beta chains was found in a later genetic analysis and replicated in an independent cohort. Because counts were too low, roughly 16 rarely observed V segments, including chromosome 9 orphons, were left out of the earlier analysis of some 640 of the donors. Roughly uniform sequencing depth across donors was assumed in presence/absence analyses, although this assumption may not hold. The study listed 170 or so TCR beta chains as associated with cytomegalovirus. The 87-base-pair reads could not distinguish some IMGT-functional V segments, including TRBV6-2 and TRBV6-3, so those segments were excluded. At a false discovery rate of 0.05, a later analysis linked fewer than 20,000 TCR beta sequences to specific HLA alleles. Only TCR beta chains were sequenced in this cohort, and the absence of alpha or paired-chain data limited detectable features. Linkage disequilibrium might explain the correlated functional status among segregating V segments, but an unknown experimental factor could not be excluded. A later analysis found that TCR association rates varied across HLA loci, with DRB1 alleles showing the most associated TCRs and HLA-C alleles the fewest. A group of highly shared sequence variants was considered likely to be a technical artifact of the sequencing pipeline. In an earlier analysis of approximately 590 of the donors, most TCR beta V segments were observed in productive rearrangements about 87% or about 30% of the time, broadly matching IMGT annotations. Assigning TCR associations to individual alleles was difficult when HLA alleles, especially DR and DQ, strongly co-occurred.

The receptor library was made with the immunoSEQ multiplex PCR assay. The multiplex PCR relied on a mix of 60 forward primers for TCR Vbeta segments and 13 reverse primers for TCR Jbeta segments. Amplification of the CDR3 region of rearranged TCR beta genes was performed with a multiplex PCR assay on genomic DNA. The Illumina HiSeq System was used to sequence the amplified TCR beta libraries as 87-base-pair reads. In the authors' own workflow: Across the 670 or so repertoires, a later analysis counted around 80 million unique TCR beta chains, some 11 million of which were shared by at least two donors. Raw reads were error-corrected and collapsed into unique sequences by a nearest-neighbor algorithm in which closely related sequences were merged to remove PCR and sequencing errors. Alignment of CDR3 sequences to IMGT reference sequences was used to assign V, D and J gene segments. For a sequence to be retained, a match of at least six nucleotides to both a V gene segment and a J gene segment was required. Rearrangements were classified as productive when the CDR3 lacked stop codons and remained in frame with V and J, and all other rearrangements were classified as non-productive. Following IMGT convention, CDR3 was defined as the stretch from the second conserved V-encoded cysteine to the conserved J-encoded phenylalanine. In an earlier analysis of some 550 of the donors, sequences lacking an unambiguous match to a single V gene segment were excluded. An earlier analysis of 587 of the donors called V segments functional above 56.7% productive rearrangements and segregating when the between-donor standard deviation exceeded 5%. A statistical classification framework was developed to diagnose cytomegalovirus status using the catalog of TCR beta chain sequences. A later analysis assigned V and J genes by comparing TCR nucleotide sequences with IMGT/GENE-DB human TR gene sequences. In a later analysis, CDR3 sequences and most-parsimonious VDJ recombination scenarios were assigned using the TCRdist pipeline. In a later analysis, each TCR beta chain was defined by its CDR3 amino acid sequence together with its V-gene family, and reads without a unique V-gene family were excluded. To address suspected cross-contamination and a sequencing artifact, a later analysis removed a few hundred highly shared, low-generation-probability nucleotide sequences. For each public chain, a later analysis derived a clonal expansion index from normalized ranks of inferred template counts within each repertoire. In a later analysis, generation probabilities were computed with a VDJ recombination model fitted to out-of-frame rearrangements, and the resulting probabilities were checked against IGoR. In a later analysis, hypergeometric tests were used to score TCR-TCR, TCR-HLA and TCR-CMV co-occurrence, with a repertoire-size bias correction applied to TCR pairs. In a later analysis, false discovery rates were estimated by permuting HLA or CMV assignments 20 times. In a later analysis, co-occurring TCRs were grouped with DBSCAN, and TCRdist sequence similarity was added when clustering was performed within HLA-allele-positive subsets. For co-occurrence clustering, repertoires with fewer than 30,000 or more than 120,000 public chains were excluded, along with five repertoires with anomalous nucleotide sharing. The table was pulled from immuneACCESS by TCRdb, which kept in-frame rearrangements only. Such tables lose some clones; where checked, under half of the loss comes from unresolved V genes, and the rest has no known cause. Clone size and the V and J calls come from that table; the DNA yielded D and trimming. This sample holds more than 90,000 clones; 82% were observed only once. The ten largest make up approximately 23% of the sample.

In regard to this clone: The clone's antigen remains unknown. It has no much larger one-base neighbor in the sample; base qualities were not kept.

The cohort was made up of 500 to 800 healthy bone marrow donors. At the time of sampling, all cohort members were nominally healthy, though unrecorded immune exposures were likely present. The donor tested CMV seropositive and was one of the 289 seropositive cohort members. Every donor gave a peripheral blood sample, and the peripheral blood mononuclear cells from that sample were used for TCR beta sequencing. The Qiagen DNeasy Blood Extraction Kit was used to extract genomic DNA from the blood cell samples. The V and J ends are trimmed by 3 bases and 5 bases, leaving 8 bases between them. As encoded in the germline V gene (reference sequence), CDR1 is SGHNT while CDR2 is YYREEE. Including cysteine and phenylalanine, the CDR3 has 12 amino acids. Only the CDR3 part of the read is kept: 36 bases, read in frame from the first base.

This TCR was recovered from a man younger than 40 in good health and CMV-seropositive. The sequencing sample was made of PBMCs. Recombination linked TRBV5-4 to TRBJ1-1; the D gene cannot be resolved reliably. CDR3 sequence: CASSSLYTEAFF. The nucleotide sequence is TGTGCCAGCAGCTCCCTGTATACTGAAGCTTTCTTT.